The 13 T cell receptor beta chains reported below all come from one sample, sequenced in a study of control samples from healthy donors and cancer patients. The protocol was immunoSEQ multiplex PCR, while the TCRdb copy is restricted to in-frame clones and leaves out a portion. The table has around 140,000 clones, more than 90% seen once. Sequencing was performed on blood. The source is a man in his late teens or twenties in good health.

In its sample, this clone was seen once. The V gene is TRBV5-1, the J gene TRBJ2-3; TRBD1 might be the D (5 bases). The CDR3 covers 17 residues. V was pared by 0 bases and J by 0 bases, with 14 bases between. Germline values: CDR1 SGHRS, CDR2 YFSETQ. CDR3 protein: CASSLAPPDRSTDTQYF. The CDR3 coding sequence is TGCGCCAGCAGCTTGGCCCCACCTGACAGAAGCACAGATACGCAGTATTTT. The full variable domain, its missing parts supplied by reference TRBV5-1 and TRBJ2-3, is KAGVTQTPRYLIKTRGQQVTLSCSPISGHRSVSWYQQTPGQGLQFLFEYFSETQRNKGNFPGRFSGRQFSNSRSEMNVSTLELGDSALYLCASSLAPPDRSTDTQYFGPGTRLTVL.

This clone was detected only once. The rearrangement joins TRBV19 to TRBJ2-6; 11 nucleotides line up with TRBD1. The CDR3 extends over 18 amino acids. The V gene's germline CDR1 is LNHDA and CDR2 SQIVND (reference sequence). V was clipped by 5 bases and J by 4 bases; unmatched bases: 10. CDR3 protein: CASSLDGQGAGGANVLTF. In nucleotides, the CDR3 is TGTGCCAGTAGTCTCGATGGACAGGGGGCGGGCGGGGCCAACGTCCTGACTTTC.

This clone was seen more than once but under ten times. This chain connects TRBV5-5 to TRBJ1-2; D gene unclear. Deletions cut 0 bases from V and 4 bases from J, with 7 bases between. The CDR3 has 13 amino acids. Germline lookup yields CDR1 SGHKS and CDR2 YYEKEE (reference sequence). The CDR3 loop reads CASSLAGFYGYTF. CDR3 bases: TGTGCCAGCAGCTTGGCGGGTTTCTATGGCTACACCTTC. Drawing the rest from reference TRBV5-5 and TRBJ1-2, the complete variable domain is DAGVTQSPTHLIKTRGQQVTLRCSPISGHKSVSWYQQVLGQGPQFIFQYYEKEERGRGNFPDRFSARQFPNYSSELNVNALLLGDSALYLCASSLAGFYGYTFGSGTRLTVV.

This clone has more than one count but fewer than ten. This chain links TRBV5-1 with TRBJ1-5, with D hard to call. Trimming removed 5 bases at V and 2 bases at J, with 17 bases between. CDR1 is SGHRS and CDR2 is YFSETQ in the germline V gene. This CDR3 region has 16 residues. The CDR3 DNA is TGCGCCAGCAGGCCCGGGTTCGGCCCGGGCAATCAGCCCCAGCATTTT. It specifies CASRPGFGPGNQPQHF. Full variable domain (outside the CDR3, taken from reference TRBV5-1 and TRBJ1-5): KAGVTQTPRYLIKTRGQQVTLSCSPISGHRSVSWYQQTPGQGLQFLFEYFSETQRNKGNFPGRFSGRQFSNSRSEMNVSTLELGDSALYLCASRPGFGPGNQPQHFGDGTRLSIL.

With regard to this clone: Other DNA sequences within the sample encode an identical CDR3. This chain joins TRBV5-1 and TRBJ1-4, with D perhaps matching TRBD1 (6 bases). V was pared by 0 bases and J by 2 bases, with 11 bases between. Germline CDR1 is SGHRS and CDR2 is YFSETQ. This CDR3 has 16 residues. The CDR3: CASSLAGVDTNEKLFF. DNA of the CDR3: TGCGCCAGCAGCTTGGCAGGGGTCGATACTAATGAAAAACTGTTTTTT.

The CDR3 nucleotides are TGTGCCAGCAGTTTATCCCGCTGGGTAGCGGGGGACTCCTACGAGCAGTACTTC. This sequence encodes CASSLSRWVAGDSYEQYF. The V gene is TRBV27, the J gene TRBJ2-7; TRBD2 matches at 9 bases. Trimming at V came to 0 bases and at J to 0 bases, leaving 9 bases not matched to a gene. Germline assignment: CDR1 MNHEY and CDR2 SMNVEV (reference sequence). There are 18 residues in the CDR3.

The CDR3 here is CATEGYRGYGYTF. The CDR3 region has the DNA TGTGCCACAGAGGGATACAGGGGGTATGGCTACACCTTC. The genes are TRBV19 and TRBJ1-2; TRBD1 agrees at 8 bases. J lost 5 bases, V lost 10 bases, and 9 bases had no gene match. The CDR3 length is 13 residues. The germline gives CDR1 LNHDA, CDR2 SQIVND (reference sequence).

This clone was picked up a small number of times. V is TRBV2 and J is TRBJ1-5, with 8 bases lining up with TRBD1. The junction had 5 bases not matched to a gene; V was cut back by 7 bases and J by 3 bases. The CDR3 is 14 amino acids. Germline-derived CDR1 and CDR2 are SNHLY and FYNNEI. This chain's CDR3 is CASTVDRANQPQHF. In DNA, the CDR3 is TGTGCCAGCACAGTGGACAGGGCCAATCAGCCCCAGCATTTT.

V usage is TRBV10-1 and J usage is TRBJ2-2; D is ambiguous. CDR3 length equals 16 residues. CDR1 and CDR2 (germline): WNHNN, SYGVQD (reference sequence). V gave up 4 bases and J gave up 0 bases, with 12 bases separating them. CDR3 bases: TGCGCCAGCAGTGCTCCGGTACCGACGAACACCGGGGAGCTGTTTTTT. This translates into CASSAPVPTNTGELFF.

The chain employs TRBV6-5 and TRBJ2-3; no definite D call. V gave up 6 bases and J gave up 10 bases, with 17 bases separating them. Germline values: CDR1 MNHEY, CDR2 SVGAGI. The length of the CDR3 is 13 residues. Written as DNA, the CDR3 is TGTGCCAGCAGGGACCTCTATCCGTCTCCGCAGTATTTT. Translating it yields CASRDLYPSPQYF.

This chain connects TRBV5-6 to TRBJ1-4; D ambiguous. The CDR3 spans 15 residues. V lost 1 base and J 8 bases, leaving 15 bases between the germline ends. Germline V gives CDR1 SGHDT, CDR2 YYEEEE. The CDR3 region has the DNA TGTGCCAGCAGCTTGATGTTGGCCCCAAGGGAAAAACTGTTTTTT. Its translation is CASSLMLAPREKLFF.

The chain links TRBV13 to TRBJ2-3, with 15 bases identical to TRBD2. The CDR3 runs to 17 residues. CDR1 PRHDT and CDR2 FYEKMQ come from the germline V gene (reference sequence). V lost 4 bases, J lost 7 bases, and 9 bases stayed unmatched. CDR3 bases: TGTGCCAGCAGCTCCAGTCCGGGACTAGCGGGGGGACATACGCAGTATTTT. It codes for CASSSSPGLAGGHTQYF.

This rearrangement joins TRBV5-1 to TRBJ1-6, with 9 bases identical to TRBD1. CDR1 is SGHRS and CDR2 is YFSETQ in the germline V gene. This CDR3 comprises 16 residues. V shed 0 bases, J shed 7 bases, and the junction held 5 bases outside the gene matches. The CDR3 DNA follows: TGCGCCAGCAGCTTGGAGGGGACAGGGCTAAATTCACCCCTCCACTTT. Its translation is CASSLEGTGLNSPLHF.